Below are 17 T cell receptor beta chains sequenced from a single sample in a study of cytomegalovirus exposure and HLA in healthy donors. PCR was performed using 60 Vbeta and 13 Jbeta primers. Only in-frame clones appear in the TCRdb table, and some are missing; sequencing was by immunoSEQ multiplex PCR. This table has about 150,000 clones, approximately 63% appearing once. The sequencing input was PBMCs. The receptors were gathered from a woman aged 60-75 years in good health and CMV-seropositive.

The CDR3 loop reads CASTPGTGGPGANVLTF. CDR3 sequence (DNA): TGTGCCAGCACCCCCGGGACAGGGGGGCCTGGGGCCAACGTCCTGACTTTC. This chain links TRBV7-9 with TRBJ2-6; 11 bases fit TRBD1. Germline trimming cut 7 bases from V and 2 bases from J; bases unmatched to any gene: 7. The length of the CDR3 is 17 residues. CDR1 and CDR2 from the germline V gene are SEHNR and FQNEAQ (reference sequence).

The V and J genes are TRBV10-1 and TRBJ2-3, with TRBD2 matching over 7 bases. The CDR3 totals 13 residues. The V and J ends lost 8 bases and 3 bases, in that order; junction bases with no gene match: 5. Per the germline V gene, CDR1 is WNHNN and CDR2 is SYGVQD (reference sequence). CDR3 DNA sequence: TGCGCCAGCGGCGGGAGAGGAACAGATACGCAGTATTTT. It is translated as CASGGRGTDTQYF.

This rearrangement joins TRBV28 to TRBJ1-1, with D tentatively TRBD1 (5 bases). The CDR3 consists of 14 residues. Between the trimmed V and J ends, which lost 3 bases and 1 base, there was a span of 9 bases. Per the germline V gene, CDR1 is MDHEN and CDR2 is SYDVKM. Here the CDR3 reads CASSFPDRNTEAFF. The CDR3 DNA reads as TGTGCCAGCAGTTTTCCCGACAGGAACACTGAAGCTTTCTTT.

The V gene is TRBV6-1, the J gene TRBJ1-2, with TRBD1 matching over 7 bases. Trimming cost V 5 bases and J 4 bases; bases outside gene matches: 10. Germline V CDR1 and CDR2: MNHNS, SASEGT. The CDR3 has 15 residues. The CDR3 nucleotides read TGTGCCAGCAGTCACACAGGGGCCCGTGGCTATGGCTACACCTTC. Protein: CASSHTGARGYGYTF.

The chain is built from TRBV30 and TRBJ1-1, with 8 nucleotides matching TRBD1. The germline V gene has CDR1 GTSNPN and CDR2 SVGIG (reference sequence). Trimming cost V 1 base and J 5 bases; bases outside gene matches: 6. The CDR3 has 14 residues. The CDR3 bases are TGTGCCTGGAGTGCAAGCAGGGGGCTGACTGAAGCTTTCTTT. This translates into CAWSASRGLTEAFF.

The rearrangement joins TRBV18 to TRBJ1-2; possibly TRBD1 for D (5 bases). Germline-derived CDR1 and CDR2 are KGHSH and LQKENI. This CDR3 comprises 13 residues. Trimming took 2 bases from V and 8 from J, leaving 12 bases between them. This CDR3 is CASSPEGVGGYTF. In nucleotides, the CDR3 is TGTGCCAGCTCACCAGAAGGGGTCGGAGGCTACACCTTC.

This rearrangement joins TRBV11-3 to TRBJ2-5, with 14 bases matching TRBD2. The CDR3 totals 17 residues. The germline gives CDR1 SGHNT, CDR2 YENEEA. The V gene end was trimmed by 2 bases and the J gene end by 5 bases; junction bases not matched to a gene: 7. Written as DNA, the CDR3 is TGTGCCAGCAGCTTAAAAGTGGGACTAGCGGGAGCGGAGACCCAGTACTTC. This gives the protein CASSLKVGLAGAETQYF.

The chain employs TRBV7-3 and TRBJ2-7, with TRBD1 matching 8 bases. V lost 5 bases and J lost 2; bases outside the gene matches: 5. This CDR3 spans 14 amino acids. The germline gives CDR1 SGHTA, CDR2 FQGTGA. CDR3 protein: CASSADRGPYEQYF. The CDR3, as DNA: TGTGCCAGCAGCGCCGACAGGGGTCCCTACGAGCAGTACTTC.

This clone has just a few counts. The V call is TRBV15, the J call TRBJ1-3; D uncertain. CDR3 length: 15 amino acids. The germline V and J ends were trimmed by 0 bases and 2 bases, with 8 bases remaining between them. Germline V CDR1 and CDR2: LNHNV, YYDKDF (reference sequence). CDR3 region: CATSREGSPGNTIYF. The CDR3, as DNA: TGTGCCACCAGCAGAGAAGGGAGCCCTGGAAACACCATATATTTT.

This clone has just one count. This sequence joins TRBV5-6 and TRBJ1-1; 10 bases are a match to TRBD1. CDR3 length: 16 amino acids. V trimming: 4 bases; J trimming: 4 bases; junction bases outside the gene matches: 10. Germline CDR1 and CDR2: SGHDT and YYEEEE. The CDR3 DNA sequence: TGTGCCAGCAGCGCCTGGACAGGGGGTTTGAGCACTGAAGCTTTCTTT. Amino acid sequence: CASSAWTGGLSTEAFF.

The CDR3 nucleotides read TGTGCCAGCGGCCCAGGAGGCAACTATGGCTACACCTTC. It yields the protein CASGPGGNYGYTF. The rearrangement links TRBV7-3 to TRBJ1-2; no reliable D call. The CDR3 length is 13 residues. Trimming took 8 bases from V and 2 from J, leaving 12 bases between them. CDR1 is SGHTA and CDR2 is FQGTGA in the germline V gene. The whole variable domain, filled in from reference TRBV7-3 and TRBJ1-2, reads GAGVSQTPSNKVTEKGKYVELRCDPISGHTALYWYRQSLGQGPEFLIYFQGTGAADDSGLPNDRFFAVRPEGSVSTLKIQRTERGDSAVYLCASGPGGNYGYTFGSGTRLTVV.

This clone was observed a few times. The chain combines TRBV5-4 with TRBJ1-2; D is uncertain. The CDR3 totals 15 residues. Trimming took off 0 bases at V and 0 bases at J, with 9 bases between the two ends. CDR1 and CDR2 from the germline V gene are SGHNT and YYREEE (reference sequence). The CDR3 sequence: CASSLESNSNYGYTF. CDR3 DNA: TGTGCCAGCAGCTTGGAAAGCAATTCTAACTATGGCTACACCTTC.

The V call is TRBV18, the J call TRBJ1-3, with D perhaps matching TRBD1 (5 bases). The CDR3 is 14 residues long. Germline lookup yields CDR1 KGHSH and CDR2 LQKENI. Trimming stripped 3 bases from V and 3 bases from J, with 9 bases between. The CDR3, as DNA: TGTGCCAGCTCACCTTCCAGGGTTGGAAACACCATATATTTT. This encodes CASSPSRVGNTIYF. Looking up the rest from reference TRBV18 and TRBJ1-3 gives the full variable domain: NAGVMQNPRHLVRRRGQEARLRCSPMKGHSHVYWYRQLPEEGLKFMVYLQKENIIDESGMPKERFSAEFPKEGPSILRIQQVVRGDSAAYFCASSPSRVGNTIYFGEGSWLTVV.

V gene TRBV28 combines with J gene TRBJ1-2; 8 positions match TRBD1. Trimming at V came to 6 bases and at J to 0 bases, leaving 3 bases not matched to a gene. This CDR3 is built from 14 residues. Germline CDR1 MDHEN, CDR2 SYDVKM. This CDR3 is CASRPGGSNYGYTF. The DNA for the CDR3 is TGTGCCAGCAGACCAGGGGGCTCTAACTATGGCTACACCTTC.

The V call is TRBV5-1, the J call TRBJ2-7; D is possibly TRBD1 (6 bases). The CDR3 extends over 15 amino acids. The germline gives CDR1 SGHRS, CDR2 YFSETQ. With 4 bases removed from V and 4 bases from J, the gap between germline ends came to 18 bases. The CDR3 DNA reads TGCGCCAGCAGCAGTTTCGGGACAAAACAATACGAGCAGTACTTC. This codes for CASSSFGTKQYEQYF.

The chain combines TRBV5-6 with TRBJ1-5; D is ambiguous. V lost 6 bases to trimming and J lost 2 bases, with 12 bases between them. This CDR3 is built from 14 residues. Germline V gives CDR1 SGHDT, CDR2 YYEEEE. CDR3 bases: TGTGCCAGCAACCTTTACAATGGCAATCAGCCCCAGCATTTT. Translation gives CASNLYNGNQPQHF.

The chain combines TRBV7-3 with TRBJ2-3; D unclear. Germline V lookup: CDR1 SGHTA, CDR2 FQGTGA. V shed 5 bases and J shed 6 bases, with 9 bases lying between them. This CDR3 is 12 amino acids long. For the CDR3, the DNA is TGTGCCAGCAGCCTAGACGGGGATACGCAGTATTTT. Its protein is CASSLDGDTQYF.